The 30 T cell receptor beta chains presented below share a single source sample, sequenced in a study of T cells in Graves' hyperthyroidism and ophthalmopathy. RNA transcripts served as the template for amplifying TCR beta CDR3 regions. A first-round RT-PCR of the TCR CDR3 used the HTBI primer set. TCRdb re-called the multiplex PCR reads through MiXCR, storing one row per CDR3 protein. The table lists about 350,000 distinct CDR3 sequences, approximately 15% of them singletons. The sample comprised blood. The receptors originated from a woman aged 25 to 45 with Graves' hyperthyroidism.

This clonotype was detected ten times or more. The chain carries TRBV12-3 or TRBV12-4 and TRBJ2-7; D is ambiguous. This CDR3 comprises 14 residues. V was clipped by 6 bases and J by 2 bases, with 14 bases between them. CDR3 in amino acids: CASSVDQITYEQYF. The CDR3 DNA sequence: TGTGCCAGCAGCGTTGACCAAATTACCTACGAGCAGTACTTC.

The chain combines TRBV19 with TRBJ1-2; D not certain. Germline V CDR1 and CDR2: LNHDA, SQIVND (reference sequence). This CDR3 spans 15 amino acids. V was clipped by 0 bases and J by 6 bases, with 14 bases between them. The chain's CDR3 is CASSIDLKRMDGYTF. As DNA, the CDR3 is TGTGCCAGTAGTATAGATCTAAAACGAATGGATGGCTACACCTTC. Filled out from reference TRBV19 and TRBJ1-2, the complete variable domain reads DGGITQSPKYLFRKEGQNVTLSCEQNLNHDAMYWYRQDPGQGLRLIYYSQIVNDFQKGDIAEGYSVSREKKESFPLTVTSAQKNPTAFYLCASSIDLKRMDGYTFGSGTRLTVV.

In this sample, this clonotype turned up many times. V is TRBV27 and J is TRBJ2-5, with a tentative D call TRBD1 (6 bases). The germline CDR1 and CDR2 sequences are MNHEY and SMNVEV (reference sequence). V was pared by 6 bases and J by 0 bases, with 8 bases between. This CDR3 contains 13 residues. Here the CDR3 DNA reads TGTGCCAGCAGCGGGACATACCAAGAGACCCAGTACTTC. It encodes CASSGTYQETQYF.

This clonotype has a handful of counts. V is TRBV9 and J is TRBJ2-7; D may be TRBD1 (6 bases). This CDR3 has 14 residues. Per the germline V gene, CDR1 is SGDLS and CDR2 is YYNGEE. V lost 0 bases to trimming and J lost 2 bases, with 9 bases between them. The CDR3 DNA follows: TGTGCCAGCAGCGTAGATTCAGGGGCCTACGAGCAGTACTTC. Its protein product is CASSVDSGAYEQYF.

This clonotype was detected many times. The chain links TRBV20-1 to TRBJ1-2, with TRBD1 identical over 7 bases. This CDR3 has 11 residues. The germline CDR1 and CDR2 sequences are DFQATT and SNEGSKA (reference sequence). The ends lost 3 bases at V and 6 bases at J; junction bases unmatched: 1. The CDR3 protein is CSASRGDGYTF. The CDR3 DNA is TGCAGTGCTAGCAGGGGGGATGGCTACACCTTC.

This clonotype was counted at least ten times. This chain links TRBV13 with TRBJ2-1; 10 positions agree with TRBD2. The CDR3 sequence is 16 residues long. V lost 5 bases and J lost 7; bases outside the gene matches: 11. CDR1 is PRHDT and CDR2 is FYEKMQ in the germline V gene (reference sequence). The CDR3 DNA follows: TGTGCCAGCAGCCTCCCCAGTAGCGGGGGGTGGAATGAGCAGTTCTTC. This encodes CASSLPSSGGWNEQFF.

There are a few counts of this clonotype. This chain links TRBV3-1 with TRBJ2-7, with D possibly being TRBD2 (6 bases). Germline lookup yields CDR1 LGHDT and CDR2 YNNKEL (reference sequence). The CDR3 spans 14 residues. V lost 1 base and J lost 2, with 9 bases in between. The CDR3 sequence: CASSQGLDPYEQYF. The CDR3 nucleotides are TGTGCCAGCAGCCAAGGACTAGACCCCTACGAGCAGTACTTC.

This clonotype was observed many times. CDR3 bases: TGTGCCACCAGCAGAGCGGGAGCGATCAATGAGCAGTTCTTC. This translates into CATSRAGAINEQFF. The rearrangement links TRBV15 to TRBJ2-1; tentatively, D is TRBD2 (6 bases). Germline V lookup: CDR1 LNHNV, CDR2 YYDKDF (reference sequence). V lost 1 base and J 6 bases, leaving 10 bases between the germline ends. This CDR3 is built from 14 residues.

This clonotype was picked up a small number of times. The rearrangement joins TRBV12-3 or TRBV12-4 to TRBJ2-1; the match to TRBD2 covers 7 bases. CDR3 length: 13 residues. With 10 bases clipped from V and 4 bases from J, the junction kept 7 bases outside the gene matches. In nucleotides, the CDR3 is TGTGCCACCCGGGGGAGGGATTACAATGAGCAGTTCTTC. This codes for CATRGRDYNEQFF.

The CDR3 DNA reads as TGTGCCAGCAGCCTAGGGACAGGGGGCGCAGGGGGGGATGAAAAACTGTTTTTT. Translating it yields CASSLGTGGAGGDEKLFF. The rearrangement uses TRBV4-2 and TRBJ1-4, with 12 positions matching TRBD1. This CDR3 spans 18 amino acids. Trimming took 4 bases from V and 6 from J; bases not matched to a gene: 12. CDR1 and CDR2 from the germline V gene are LGHNA and YNFKEQ.

This clonotype occurred many times. The chain carries TRBV27 and TRBJ2-5; 9 nucleotides match TRBD1. Germline CDR1 MNHEY, CDR2 SMNVEV (reference sequence). With V trimmed by 5 bases and J by 5 bases, 6 bases remained unmatched. The CDR3 spans 14 residues. The CDR3 loop is CASSLGTGLETQYF. The DNA for the CDR3 is TGTGCCAGCAGTCTCGGGACAGGGCTGGAGACCCAGTACTTC.

This clonotype was seen many times. This chain links TRBV7-9 with TRBJ1-6; D ambiguous. Germline V lookup: CDR1 SEHNR, CDR2 FQNEAQ (reference sequence). This CDR3 spans 13 amino acids. Trimming stripped 6 bases from V and 7 bases from J, with 10 bases between. The CDR3 DNA follows: TGTGCCAGCAGGGCAGGAGGGAATTCACCCCTCCACTTT. This sequence encodes CASRAGGNSPLHF.

The table lists this clonotype with many counts. For the CDR3, the DNA is TGTGCCAGCAGTCCAACCGGGCAGACCAATGAGCAGTTCTTC. Translated, it gives CASSPTGQTNEQFF. V usage is TRBV6-1 and J usage is TRBJ2-1; D remains unclear. The CDR3 totals 14 residues. The germline CDR1 and CDR2 sequences are MNHNS and SASEGT. Trimming pared 5 bases from V and 6 bases from J, leaving 14 bases between.

The table lists this clonotype with many counts. The V gene is TRBV12-3 or TRBV12-4, the J gene TRBJ1-2; D is possibly TRBD1 (5 bases). Trimming left V 6 bases short and J 7 bases short, with 15 bases between. The CDR3 has 13 amino acids. CDR3 sequence (DNA): TGTGCCAGCAGCCCGGGGCAGGGAGTTGGCTACACCTTC. Translation: CASSPGQGVGYTF.

This clonotype was detected ten times or more. J is TRBJ1-4 and V is TRBV25-1; D is unclear. This CDR3 spans 16 amino acids. Trimming took off 6 bases at V and 4 bases at J, with 18 bases between the two ends. Germline V CDR1 and CDR2: MGHDK, SYGVNS. The CDR3 loop is CASSPGPRAFNEKLFF. Here the CDR3 DNA reads TGTGCCAGCAGCCCTGGACCCCGAGCATTTAATGAAAAACTGTTTTTT.

This clonotype appeared many times. The V and J genes are TRBV6-2 or TRBV6-3 and TRBJ1-1; D gene ambiguous. This CDR3 comprises 13 residues. V was pared by 2 bases and J by 1 base, with 5 bases between. Germline CDR1 MNHEY, CDR2 SVGEGT. CDR3 sequence (DNA): TGTGCCAGCAGTTACAGCGCGAACACTGAAGCTTTCTTT. Residues: CASSYSANTEAFF.

The J gene is TRBJ2-3, the V gene TRBV25-1; 8 bases align to TRBD2. This CDR3 has 12 amino acids. CDR1 and CDR2 from the germline V gene are MGHDK and SYGVNS. The V gene end was trimmed by 6 bases and the J gene end by 10 bases; junction bases not matched to a gene: 6. The CDR3 loop reads CASSARGGAQYF. CDR3 DNA sequence: TGTGCCAGCAGCGCACGGGGGGGGGCGCAGTATTTT.

This clonotype was seen a handful of times. The chain couples TRBV2 to TRBJ2-1, with D maybe TRBD2 (5 bases). The CDR3 runs to 14 residues. V was pared by 0 bases and J by 8 bases, with 11 bases between. Germline V gene data show CDR1 as SNHLY and CDR2 as FYNNEI. As DNA, the CDR3 is TGTGCCAGCAGTGAAGCGGGAGCTTCCCATGAGCAGTTCTTC. This gives the protein CASSEAGASHEQFF.

Worth noting for this clonotype: A much larger clone lies a single base off, so this may be a read error. The gene calls are TRBV30 and TRBJ2-7; either TRBD1 or TRBD2 may supply D (5 bases each). Germline lookup yields CDR1 GTSNPN and CDR2 SVGIG (reference sequence). V was clipped by 0 bases and J by 9 bases, with 9 bases between them. The CDR3 is 11 amino acids. The CDR3 DNA reads as TGTGCCTGGAGTGTTGCGAGGGGGCAGTACTTC. Amino acids: CAWSVARGQYF.

This clonotype came up many times. The rearrangement links TRBV29-1 to TRBJ2-5; tentatively, D is TRBD2 (5 bases). V lost 7 bases, J lost 4 bases, and 22 bases lay in between. Germline assignment: CDR1 SQVTM and CDR2 ANQGSEA. The CDR3 runs 15 residues. CDR3 residues: CSAAGVAERGETQYF. Written as DNA, the CDR3 is TGCAGCGCTGCCGGGGTAGCCGAGCGTGGAGAGACCCAGTACTTC. Combining the CDR3 with reference TRBV29-1 and TRBJ2-5 gives the whole variable domain SAVISQKPSRDICQRGTSLTIQCQVDSQVTMMFWYRQQPGQSLTLIATANQGSEATYESGFVIDKFPISRPNLTFSTLTVSNMSPEDSSIYLCSAAGVAERGETQYFGPGTRLLVL.

This clonotype was detected many times. The chain combines TRBV2 with TRBJ1-1; 7 bases line up with TRBD1. Germline assignment: CDR1 SNHLY and CDR2 FYNNEI. After removal of 5 bases from V and 1 base from J, the junction contained 13 bases not matched to a gene. This CDR3 region has 17 residues. CDR3 coding DNA: TGTGCCAGCAGTTATAGCCTGGGGGACAGAAGGAACACTGAAGCTTTCTTT. Translating gives CASSYSLGDRRNTEAFF. The full variable domain, with the rest looked up from reference TRBV2 and TRBJ1-1, is EPEVTQTPSHQVTQMGQEVILRCVPISNHLYFYWYRQILGQKVEFLVSFYNNEISEKSEIFDDQFSVERPDGSNFTLKIRSTKLEDSAMYFCASSYSLGDRRNTEAFFGQGTRLTVV.

The chain couples TRBV7-8 to TRBJ2-2, with 10 positions matching TRBD2. Trimming at V came to 6 bases and at J to 4 bases, leaving 2 bases not matched to a gene. CDR1 SGHVS and CDR2 FQNEAQ come from the germline V gene. This CDR3 region has 14 residues. The CDR3 here is CASSEREGTGELFF. The CDR3 region has the DNA TGTGCCAGCAGTGAGCGGGAGGGCACCGGGGAGCTGTTTTTT.

This clonotype was detected many times. The V and J genes are TRBV6-5 and TRBJ2-5; 14 bases map to TRBD2. The CDR3 length is 16 residues. Losses at the gene ends were 2 bases for V and 2 bases for J; bases not matched to a gene: 1. The germline V gene encodes CDR1 MNHEY and CDR2 SVGAGI. CDR3 residues: CASSYRTSGGQETQYF. CDR3 in DNA: TGTGCCAGCAGTTACCGGACTAGCGGGGGGCAAGAGACCCAGTACTTC.

A few counts support this clonotype. V usage is TRBV2 and J usage is TRBJ2-3, with D possibly being TRBD2 (5 bases). This CDR3 contains 14 residues. Deletions cut 8 bases from V and 2 bases from J, with 14 bases between. CDR1 and CDR2 from the germline V gene are SNHLY and FYNNEI. In DNA form, the CDR3 reads TGTGCCAGCGTTCCGGGATTATCCACAGATACGCAGTATTTT. Amino acids: CASVPGLSTDTQYF.

This chain uses TRBV6-2 or TRBV6-3 with TRBJ2-7, with D possibly being TRBD1 or TRBD2 (5 bases each). The V end was cut by 4 bases, the J end by 7 bases, with 17 bases between. The CDR3 runs to 14 residues. CDR1 is MNHEY and CDR2 is SVGEGT in the germline V gene. The DNA for the CDR3 is TGTGCCAGCAGTTTACCAGGGACGGGCCGAGAGCAGTACTTC. Its translation is CASSLPGTGREQYF.

For this clonotype: An end of the junction differs from the germline gene, which may be a read error. The CDR3 reads CASSPPTGSRADEKLFF. The CDR3 nucleotides are TGTGCCAGCTCTCCACCAACAGGGTCGAGAGCTGATGAAAAACTGTTTTTT. V usage is TRBV18 and J usage is TRBJ1-4, with a possible D match to TRBD1 (6 bases). There are 17 residues in the CDR3. Germline assignment: CDR1 KGHSH and CDR2 LQKENI.

The V call is TRBV7-3, the J call TRBJ2-3; weak D call: TRBD2 (6 bases). This CDR3 is 16 amino acids long. Between the trimmed V and J ends, which lost 2 bases and 0 bases, there was a span of 12 bases. Germline values: CDR1 SGHTA, CDR2 FQGTGA. CDR3 sequence: CASSLVGGTSTDTQYF. Written as DNA, the CDR3 is TGTGCCAGCAGCTTAGTCGGCGGGACTAGCACAGATACGCAGTATTTT.

This clonotype occurred a few times. The CDR3 DNA is TGTGCCACCAGCAGCATGCAGGGAGGTTTGCGCGGGAGATACAATGAGCAGTTCTTC. Amino acid sequence: CATSSMQGGLRGRYNEQFF. This chain connects TRBV15 to TRBJ2-1; 7 positions match TRBD2. Per the germline V gene, CDR1 is LNHNV and CDR2 is YYDKDF (reference sequence). The length of the CDR3 is 19 residues. V was clipped by 3 bases and J by 4 bases; unmatched bases: 18. The complete variable domain, with remaining parts taken from reference TRBV15 and TRBJ2-1, reads DAMVIQNPRYQVTQFGKPVTLSCSQTLNHNVMYWYQQKSSQAPKLLFHYYDKDFNNEADTPDNFQSRRPNTSFCFLDIRSPGLGDTAMYLCATSSMQGGLRGRYNEQFFGPGTRLTVL.

The CDR3: CAMELGDNEQFF. In DNA, the CDR3 is TGTGCCATGGAATTAGGGGACAATGAGCAGTTCTTC. This chain connects TRBV30 to TRBJ2-1, with D possibly TRBD1 on 5 matching bases. Trimming removed 8 bases at V and 5 bases at J, with 13 bases between. CDR1 is GTSNPN and CDR2 is SVGIG in the germline V gene (reference sequence). This CDR3 region has 12 residues.

The table lists this clonotype with many counts. The V gene is TRBV25-1, the J gene TRBJ2-3; 8 bases are a match to TRBD1. Germline V gene lookup returns CDR1 MGHDK and CDR2 SYGVNS. CDR3 length: 15 residues. Trimming removed 4 bases from V and 0 bases from J; junction bases left unmatched: 3. CDR3 protein: CASSAGQGSTDTQYF. CDR3 sequence (DNA): TGTGCCAGCAGTGCTGGACAGGGAAGCACAGATACGCAGTATTTT. The full variable domain, its missing parts supplied by reference TRBV25-1 and TRBJ2-3, is EADIYQTPRYLVIGTGKKITLECSQTMGHDKMYWYQQDPGMELHLIHYSYGVNSTEKGDLSSESTVSRIRTEHFPLTLESARPSHTSQYLCASSAGQGSTDTQYFGPGTRLTVL.